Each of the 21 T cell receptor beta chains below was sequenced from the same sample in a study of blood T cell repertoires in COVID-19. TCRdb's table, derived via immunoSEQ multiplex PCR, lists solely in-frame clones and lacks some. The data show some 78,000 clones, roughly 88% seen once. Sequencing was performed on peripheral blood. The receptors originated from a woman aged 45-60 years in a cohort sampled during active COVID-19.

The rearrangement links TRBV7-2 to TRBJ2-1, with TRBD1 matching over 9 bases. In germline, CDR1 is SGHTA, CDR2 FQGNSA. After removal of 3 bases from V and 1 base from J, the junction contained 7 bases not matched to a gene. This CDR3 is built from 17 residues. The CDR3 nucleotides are TGTGCCAGCAGCTTCTCGACCGGGACAGGGTCCTACAATGAGCAGTTCTTC. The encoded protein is CASSFSTGTGSYNEQFF.

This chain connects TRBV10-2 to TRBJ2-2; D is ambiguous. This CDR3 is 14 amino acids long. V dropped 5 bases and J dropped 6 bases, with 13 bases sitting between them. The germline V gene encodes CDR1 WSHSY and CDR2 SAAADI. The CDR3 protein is CASSRNQQAGELFF. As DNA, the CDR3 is TGCGCCAGCAGTAGAAATCAGCAGGCCGGGGAGCTGTTTTTT.

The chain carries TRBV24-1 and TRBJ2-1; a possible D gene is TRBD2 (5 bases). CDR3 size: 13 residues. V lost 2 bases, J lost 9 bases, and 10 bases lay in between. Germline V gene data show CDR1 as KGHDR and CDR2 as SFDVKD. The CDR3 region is CATSDYIGGEQFF. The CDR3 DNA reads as TGTGCCACCAGTGATTACATCGGAGGTGAGCAGTTCTTC.

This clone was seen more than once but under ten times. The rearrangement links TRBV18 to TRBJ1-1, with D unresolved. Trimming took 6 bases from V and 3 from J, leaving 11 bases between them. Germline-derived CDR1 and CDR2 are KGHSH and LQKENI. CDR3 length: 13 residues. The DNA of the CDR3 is TGTGCCAGCTCGACTGGGTCTGACACTGAAGCTTTCTTT. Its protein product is CASSTGSDTEAFF.

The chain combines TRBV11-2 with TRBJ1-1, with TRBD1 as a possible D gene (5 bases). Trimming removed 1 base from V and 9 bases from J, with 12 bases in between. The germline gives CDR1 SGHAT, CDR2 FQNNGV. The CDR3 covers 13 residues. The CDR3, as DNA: TGTGCCAGCAGCTTAGGGGGCCAGGGTAAAGCTTTCTTT. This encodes CASSLGGQGKAFF.

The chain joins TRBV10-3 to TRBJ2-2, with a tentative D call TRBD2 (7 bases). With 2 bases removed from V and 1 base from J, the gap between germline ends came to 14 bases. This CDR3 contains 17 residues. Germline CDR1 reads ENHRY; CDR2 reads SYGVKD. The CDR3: CAISERGARLNTGELFF. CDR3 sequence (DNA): TGTGCCATCAGTGAGCGGGGGGCCCGATTGAACACCGGGGAGCTGTTTTTT.

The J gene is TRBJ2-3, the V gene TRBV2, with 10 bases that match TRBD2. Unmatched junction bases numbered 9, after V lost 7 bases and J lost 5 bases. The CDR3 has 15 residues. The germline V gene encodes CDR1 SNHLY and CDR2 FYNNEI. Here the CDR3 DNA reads TGTGCCAGCAAGTCGATGCTAGCGGGAGAAGATACGCAGTATTTT. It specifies CASKSMLAGEDTQYF.

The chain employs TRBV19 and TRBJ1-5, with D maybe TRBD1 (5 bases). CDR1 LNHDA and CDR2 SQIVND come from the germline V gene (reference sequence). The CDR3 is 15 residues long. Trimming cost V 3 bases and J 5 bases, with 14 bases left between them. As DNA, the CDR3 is TGTGCCAGTAGTATCCTCGGGGGATCCCATCAGCCCCAGCATTTT. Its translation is CASSILGGSHQPQHF. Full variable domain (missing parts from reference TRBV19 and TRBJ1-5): DGGITQSPKYLFRKEGQNVTLSCEQNLNHDAMYWYRQDPGQGLRLIYYSQIVNDFQKGDIAEGYSVSREKKESFPLTVTSAQKNPTAFYLCASSILGGSHQPQHFGDGTRLSIL.

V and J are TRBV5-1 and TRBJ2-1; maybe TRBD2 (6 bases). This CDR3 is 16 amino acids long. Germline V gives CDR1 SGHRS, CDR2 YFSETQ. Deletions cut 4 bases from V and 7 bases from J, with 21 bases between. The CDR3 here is CASSVGEADYRNEQFF. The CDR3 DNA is TGCGCCAGCAGCGTAGGGGAAGCGGACTACAGGAATGAGCAGTTCTTC.

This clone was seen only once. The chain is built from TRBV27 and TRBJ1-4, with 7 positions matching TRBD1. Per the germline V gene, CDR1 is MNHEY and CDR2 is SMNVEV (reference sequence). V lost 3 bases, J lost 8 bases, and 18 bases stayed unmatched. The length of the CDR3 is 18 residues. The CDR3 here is CASSLKTGKGRWGEKLFF. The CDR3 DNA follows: TGTGCCAGCAGTTTGAAGACAGGGAAGGGGAGATGGGGAGAAAAACTGTTTTTT.

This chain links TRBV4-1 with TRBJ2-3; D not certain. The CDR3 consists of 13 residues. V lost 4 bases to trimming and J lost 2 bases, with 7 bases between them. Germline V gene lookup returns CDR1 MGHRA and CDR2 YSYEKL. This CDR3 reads CASSLLATDTQYF. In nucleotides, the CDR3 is TGCGCCAGCAGCCTGTTGGCCACAGATACGCAGTATTTT.

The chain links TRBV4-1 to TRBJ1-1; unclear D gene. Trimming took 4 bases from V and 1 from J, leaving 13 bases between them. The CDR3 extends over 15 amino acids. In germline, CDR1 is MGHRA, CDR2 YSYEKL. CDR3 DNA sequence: TGCGCCAGCAGCCGACACGGGAATGAGAACACTGAAGCTTTCTTT. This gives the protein CASSRHGNENTEAFF.

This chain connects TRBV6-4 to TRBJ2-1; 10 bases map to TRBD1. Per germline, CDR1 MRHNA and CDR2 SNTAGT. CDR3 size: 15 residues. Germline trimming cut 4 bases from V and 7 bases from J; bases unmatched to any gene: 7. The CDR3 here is CASSVEDRGGNEQFF. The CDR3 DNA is TGTGCCAGCAGTGTGGAGGACAGGGGGGGGAATGAGCAGTTCTTC.

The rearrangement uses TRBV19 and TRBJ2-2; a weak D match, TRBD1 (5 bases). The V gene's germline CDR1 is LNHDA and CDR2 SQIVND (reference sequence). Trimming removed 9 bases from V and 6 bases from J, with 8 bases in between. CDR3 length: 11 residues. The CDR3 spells CASQQAGELFF. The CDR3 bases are TGTGCCAGCCAACAGGCCGGGGAGCTGTTTTTT.

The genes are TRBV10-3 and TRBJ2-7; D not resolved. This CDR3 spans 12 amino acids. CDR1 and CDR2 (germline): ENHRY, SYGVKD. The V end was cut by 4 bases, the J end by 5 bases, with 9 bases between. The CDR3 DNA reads TGTGCCATCAGTGCGCCAGGCAACGAGCAGTACTTC. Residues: CAISAPGNEQYF.

CDR3 protein: CASSLGLAGNNEQFF. DNA for the CDR3: TGTGCCAGCAGCTTAGGACTAGCGGGAAACAATGAGCAGTTCTTC. The chain has TRBV7-3 and TRBJ2-1; 12 bases agree with TRBD2. The CDR3 spans 15 residues. Trimming cost V 2 bases and J 5 bases; bases outside gene matches: 1. Germline V gene data show CDR1 as SGHTA and CDR2 as FQGTGA.

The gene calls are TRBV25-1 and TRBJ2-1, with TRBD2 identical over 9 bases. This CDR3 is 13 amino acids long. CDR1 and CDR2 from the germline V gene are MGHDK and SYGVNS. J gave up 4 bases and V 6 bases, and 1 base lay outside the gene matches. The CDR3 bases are TGTGCCAGCAGGACTAGCGGTTACAATGAGCAGTTCTTC. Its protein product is CASRTSGYNEQFF.

The chain's CDR3 is CASSEGPGNTIYF. The CDR3 DNA sequence: TGTGCCAGCAGTGAAGGGCCTGGAAACACCATATATTTT. The chain combines TRBV6-1 with TRBJ1-3; D call uncertain. The CDR3 has 13 residues. CDR1 is MNHNS, CDR2 SASEGT, per germline. The V gene lost 1 base and the J gene lost 2 bases, with 3 bases spanning the gap.

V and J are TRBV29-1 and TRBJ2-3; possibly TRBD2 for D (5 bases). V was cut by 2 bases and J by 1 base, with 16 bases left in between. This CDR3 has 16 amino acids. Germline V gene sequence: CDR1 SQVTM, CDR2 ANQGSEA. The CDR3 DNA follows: TGCAGCGTTGAAACCTCCGGGCTAGCCCGCACAGATACGCAGTATTTT. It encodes CSVETSGLARTDTQYF.

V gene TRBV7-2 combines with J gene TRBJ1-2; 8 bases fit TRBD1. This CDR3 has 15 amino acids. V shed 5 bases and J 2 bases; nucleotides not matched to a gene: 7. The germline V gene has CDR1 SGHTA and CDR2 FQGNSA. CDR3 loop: CASSPGQGTNYGYTF. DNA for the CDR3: TGTGCCAGCAGCCCCGGACAGGGAACGAACTATGGCTACACCTTC.

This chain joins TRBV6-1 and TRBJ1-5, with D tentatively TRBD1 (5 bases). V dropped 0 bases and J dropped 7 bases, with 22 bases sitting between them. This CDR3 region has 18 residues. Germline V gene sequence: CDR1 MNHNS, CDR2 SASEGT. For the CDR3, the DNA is TGTGCCAGCAGTGAAGCGCGGCGGGGCAGGGATTTGGGGCAGCCCCAGCATTTT. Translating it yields CASSEARRGRDLGQPQHF.